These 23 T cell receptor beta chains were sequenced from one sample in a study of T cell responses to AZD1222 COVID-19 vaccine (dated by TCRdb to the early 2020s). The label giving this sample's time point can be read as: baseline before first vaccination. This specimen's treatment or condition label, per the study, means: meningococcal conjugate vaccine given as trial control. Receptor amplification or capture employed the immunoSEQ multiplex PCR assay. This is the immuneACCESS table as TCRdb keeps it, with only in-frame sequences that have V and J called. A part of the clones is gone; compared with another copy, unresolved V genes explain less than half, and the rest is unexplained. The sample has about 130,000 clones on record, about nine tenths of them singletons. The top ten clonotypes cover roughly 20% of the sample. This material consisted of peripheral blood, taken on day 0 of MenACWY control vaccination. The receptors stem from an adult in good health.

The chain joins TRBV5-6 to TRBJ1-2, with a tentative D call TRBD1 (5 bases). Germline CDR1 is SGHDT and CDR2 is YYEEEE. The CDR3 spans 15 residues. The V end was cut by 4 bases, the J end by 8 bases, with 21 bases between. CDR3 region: CASSLIPGRSGGYTF. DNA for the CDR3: TGTGCCAGCAGCCTAATACCGGGACGTTCAGGCGGCTACACCTTC.

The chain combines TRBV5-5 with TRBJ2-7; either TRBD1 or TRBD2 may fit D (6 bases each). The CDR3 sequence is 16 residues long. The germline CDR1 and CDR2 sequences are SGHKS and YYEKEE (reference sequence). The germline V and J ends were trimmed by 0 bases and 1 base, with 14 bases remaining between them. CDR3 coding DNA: TGTGCCAGCAGCTTGGCCGGGGGCACGCGGTCCTACGAGCAGTACTTC. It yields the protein CASSLAGGTRSYEQYF.

The CDR3 is CASSSNYGYTF. The CDR3 DNA reads TGTGCCAGCTCCAGTAACTATGGCTACACCTTC. The chain links TRBV5-4 to TRBJ1-2; D gene ambiguous. Trimming left V 7 bases short and J 1 base short, with 5 bases between. The CDR3 is made up of 11 amino acids. The germline V gene encodes CDR1 SGHNT and CDR2 YYREEE (reference sequence).

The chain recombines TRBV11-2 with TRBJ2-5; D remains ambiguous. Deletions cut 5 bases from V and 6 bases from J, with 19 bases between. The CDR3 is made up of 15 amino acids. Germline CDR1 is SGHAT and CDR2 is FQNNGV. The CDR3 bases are TGTGCCAGCAGCCGCTGGCAAAGATCTGAACAGACCCAGTACTTC. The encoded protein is CASSRWQRSEQTQYF.

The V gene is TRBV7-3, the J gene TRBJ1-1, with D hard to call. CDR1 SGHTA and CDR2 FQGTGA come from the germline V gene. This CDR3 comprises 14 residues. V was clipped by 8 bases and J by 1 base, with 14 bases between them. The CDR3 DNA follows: TGTGCCAGCTCCCTCTCAGGACGGAACACTGAAGCTTTCTTT. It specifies CASSLSGRNTEAFF.

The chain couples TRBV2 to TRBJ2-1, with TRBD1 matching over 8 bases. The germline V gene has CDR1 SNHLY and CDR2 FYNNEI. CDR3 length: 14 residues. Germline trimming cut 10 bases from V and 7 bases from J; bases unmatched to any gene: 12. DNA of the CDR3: TGTGCCAACCGACAGGGGACGGTTGGGAATGAGCAGTTCTTC. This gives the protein CANRQGTVGNEQFF.

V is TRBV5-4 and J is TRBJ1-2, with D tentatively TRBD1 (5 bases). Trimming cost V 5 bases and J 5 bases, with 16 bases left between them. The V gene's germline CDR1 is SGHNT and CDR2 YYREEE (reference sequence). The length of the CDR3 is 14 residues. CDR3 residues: CASRPIGVGYGYTF. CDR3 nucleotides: TGTGCCAGCAGACCAATAGGGGTGGGGTATGGCTACACCTTC.

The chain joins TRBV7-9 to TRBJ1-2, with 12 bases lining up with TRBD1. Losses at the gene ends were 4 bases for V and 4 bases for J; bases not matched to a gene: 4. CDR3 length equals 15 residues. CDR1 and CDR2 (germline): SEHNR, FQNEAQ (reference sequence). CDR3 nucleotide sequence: TGTGCCAGCAGCTCCCGGGACAGGGGGCTCTATGGCTACACCTTC. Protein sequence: CASSSRDRGLYGYTF.

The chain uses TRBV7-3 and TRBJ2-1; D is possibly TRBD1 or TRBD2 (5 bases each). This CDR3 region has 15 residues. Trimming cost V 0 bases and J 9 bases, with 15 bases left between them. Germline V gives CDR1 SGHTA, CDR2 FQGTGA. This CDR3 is CASSLTGPTTLEQFF. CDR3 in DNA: TGTGCCAGCAGCTTAACGGGACCAACTACTCTTGAGCAGTTCTTC. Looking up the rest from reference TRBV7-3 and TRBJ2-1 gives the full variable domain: GAGVSQTPSNKVTEKGKYVELRCDPISGHTALYWYRQSLGQGPEFLIYFQGTGAADDSGLPNDRFFAVRPEGSVSTLKIQRTERGDSAVYLCASSLTGPTTLEQFFGPGTRLTVL.

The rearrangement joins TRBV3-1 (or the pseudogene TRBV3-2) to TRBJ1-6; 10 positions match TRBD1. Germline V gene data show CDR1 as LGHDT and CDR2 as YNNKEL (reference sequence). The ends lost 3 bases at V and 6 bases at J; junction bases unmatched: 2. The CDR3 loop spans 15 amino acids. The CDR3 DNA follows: TGTGCCAGCAGCCAGGGACAGGGGAGTAATTCACCCCTCCACTTT. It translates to CASSQGQGSNSPLHF.

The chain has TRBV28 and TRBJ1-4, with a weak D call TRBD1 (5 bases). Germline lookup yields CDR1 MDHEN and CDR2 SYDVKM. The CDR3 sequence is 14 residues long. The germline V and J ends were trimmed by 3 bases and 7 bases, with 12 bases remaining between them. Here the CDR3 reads CASSFSGLGEKLFF. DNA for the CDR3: TGTGCCAGCAGTTTTTCGGGGCTGGGTGAAAAACTGTTTTTT.

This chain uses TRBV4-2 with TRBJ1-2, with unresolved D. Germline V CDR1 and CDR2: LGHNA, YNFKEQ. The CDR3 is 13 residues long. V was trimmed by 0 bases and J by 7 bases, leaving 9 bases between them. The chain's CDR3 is CASSQDLSGGYTF. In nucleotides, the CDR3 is TGTGCCAGCAGCCAAGATTTGTCGGGTGGCTACACCTTC.

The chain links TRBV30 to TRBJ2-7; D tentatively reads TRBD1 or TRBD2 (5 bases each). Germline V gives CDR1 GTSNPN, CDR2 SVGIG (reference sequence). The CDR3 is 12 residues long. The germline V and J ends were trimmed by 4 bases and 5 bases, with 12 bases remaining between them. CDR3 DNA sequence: TGTGCCTGGAACTCGGGGCAACACGAGCAGTACTTC. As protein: CAWNSGQHEQYF.

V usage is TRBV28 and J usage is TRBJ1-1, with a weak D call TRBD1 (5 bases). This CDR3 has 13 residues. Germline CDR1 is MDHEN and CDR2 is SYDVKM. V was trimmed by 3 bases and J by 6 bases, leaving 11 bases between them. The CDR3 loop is CASSFAGTPEAFF. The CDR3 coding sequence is TGTGCCAGCAGTTTTGCGGGGACCCCTGAAGCTTTCTTT. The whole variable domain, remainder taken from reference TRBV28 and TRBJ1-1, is DVKVTQSSRYLVKRTGEKVFLECVQDMDHENMFWYRQDPGLGLRLIYFSYDVKMKEKGDIPEGYSVSREKKERFSLILESASTNQTSMYLCASSFAGTPEAFFGQGTRLTVV.

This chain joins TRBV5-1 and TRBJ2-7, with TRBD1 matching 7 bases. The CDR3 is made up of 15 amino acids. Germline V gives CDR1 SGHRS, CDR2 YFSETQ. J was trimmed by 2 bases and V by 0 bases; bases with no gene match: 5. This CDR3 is CASSLEGAKTYEQYF. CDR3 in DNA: TGCGCCAGCAGCTTGGAGGGGGCCAAAACCTACGAGCAGTACTTC.

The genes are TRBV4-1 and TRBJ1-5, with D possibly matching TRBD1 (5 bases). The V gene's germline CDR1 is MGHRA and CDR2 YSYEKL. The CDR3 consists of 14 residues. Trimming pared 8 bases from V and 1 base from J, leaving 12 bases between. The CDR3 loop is CASRGGGSNQPQHF. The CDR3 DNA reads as TGCGCCAGCCGGGGGGGTGGGAGCAATCAGCCCCAGCATTTT.

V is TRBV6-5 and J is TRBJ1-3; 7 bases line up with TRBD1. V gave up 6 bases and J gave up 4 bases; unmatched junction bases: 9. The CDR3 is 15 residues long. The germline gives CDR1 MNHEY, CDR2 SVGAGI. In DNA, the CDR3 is TGTGCCAGCAGATTCGACAGGGCGGACGGAAACACCATATATTTT. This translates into CASRFDRADGNTIYF.

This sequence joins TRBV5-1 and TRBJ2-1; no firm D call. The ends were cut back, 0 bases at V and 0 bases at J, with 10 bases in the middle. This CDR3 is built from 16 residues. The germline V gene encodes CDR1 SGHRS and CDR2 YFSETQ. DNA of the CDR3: TGCGCCAGCAGCTTGGTAGGTACAAGCTCCTACAATGAGCAGTTCTTC. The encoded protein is CASSLVGTSSYNEQFF.

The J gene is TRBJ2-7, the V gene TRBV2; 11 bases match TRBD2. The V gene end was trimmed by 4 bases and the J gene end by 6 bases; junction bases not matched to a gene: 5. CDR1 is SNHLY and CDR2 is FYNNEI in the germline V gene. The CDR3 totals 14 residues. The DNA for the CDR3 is TGTGCCAGCAGTGGACTAGCGGGGCGGCTCGAGCAGTACTTC. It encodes CASSGLAGRLEQYF.

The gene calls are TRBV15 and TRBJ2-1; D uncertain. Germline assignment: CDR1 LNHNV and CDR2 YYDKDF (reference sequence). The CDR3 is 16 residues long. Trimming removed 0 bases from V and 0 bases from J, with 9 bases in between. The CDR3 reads CATSRDIPSSYNEQFF. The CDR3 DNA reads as TGTGCCACCAGCAGAGATATCCCGAGCTCCTACAATGAGCAGTTCTTC. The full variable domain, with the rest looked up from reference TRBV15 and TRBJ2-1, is DAMVIQNPRYQVTQFGKPVTLSCSQTLNHNVMYWYQQKSSQAPKLLFHYYDKDFNNEADTPDNFQSRRPNTSFCFLDIRSPGLGDTAMYLCATSRDIPSSYNEQFFGPGTRLTVL.

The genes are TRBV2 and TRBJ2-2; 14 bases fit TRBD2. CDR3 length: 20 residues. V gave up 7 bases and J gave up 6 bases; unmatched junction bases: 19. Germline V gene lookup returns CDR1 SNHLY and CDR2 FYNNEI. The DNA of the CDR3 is TGTGCCAGCACCTTCCCGGGACTAGCGGGAGAGGGGCGCCATCCCGGGGAGCTGTTTTTT. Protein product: CASTFPGLAGEGRHPGELFF. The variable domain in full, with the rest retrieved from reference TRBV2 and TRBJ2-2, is EPEVTQTPSHQVTQMGQEVILRCVPISNHLYFYWYRQILGQKVEFLVSFYNNEISEKSEIFDDQFSVERPDGSNFTLKIRSTKLEDSAMYFCASTFPGLAGEGRHPGELFFGEGSRLTVL.

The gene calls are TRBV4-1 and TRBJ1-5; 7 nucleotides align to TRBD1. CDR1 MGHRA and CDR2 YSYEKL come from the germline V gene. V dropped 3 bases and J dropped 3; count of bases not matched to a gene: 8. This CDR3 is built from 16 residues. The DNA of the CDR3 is TGCGCCAGCAGCCAGGGACAGAGCTCTAACAATCAGCCCCAGCATTTT. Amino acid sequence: CASSQGQSSNNQPQHF.

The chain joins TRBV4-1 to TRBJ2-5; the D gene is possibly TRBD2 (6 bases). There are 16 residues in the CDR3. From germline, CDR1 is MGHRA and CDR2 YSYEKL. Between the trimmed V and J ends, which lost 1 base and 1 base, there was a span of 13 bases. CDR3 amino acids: CASSQVNAGPQETQYF. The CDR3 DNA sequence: TGCGCCAGCAGCCAAGTAAATGCGGGACCCCAAGAGACCCAGTACTTC.